This T cell receptor beta chain is from a study of cytomegalovirus exposure and HLA in healthy donors. CDR1 SQVTM and CDR2 ANQGSEA come from the germline V gene. This CDR3 has 14 amino acids. The ends were cut back, 4 bases at V and 4 bases at J, with 15 bases in the middle. With 60 Vbeta and 13 Jbeta primers, the PCR was carried out. Repertoires were generated with immunoSEQ multiplex PCR, while TCRdb's copy carries only in-frame clones and drops some. The sample contains under 250,000 clones, 82% of which appear only once. The chain is built from TRBV29-1 and TRBJ2-3, with D tentatively TRBD2 (6 bases). This receptor was taken from a middle-aged man in good health and CMV-seropositive. Sequencing was carried out using PBMCs. CDR3 sequence reads: CSVVPTRTADTQYF. The CDR3 nucleotides read TGCAGCGTTGTACCGACTAGAACCGCAGATACGCAGTATTTT.